Shown below are 21 T cell receptor beta chains from a single sample sequenced in a study of shared clonotypes between healthy human individuals (dated by TCRdb to 2019 to 2021). Library preparation used the immunoSEQ multiplex PCR assay. Entries here come from immuneACCESS through TCRdb and include only in-frame sequences with V and J called. Some clones fail to appear in such tables; in the studies checked, an unresolved V gene covers under half of the shortfall, and the cause of the remainder is unknown. The sample data list around 500,000 clones, and roughly 85% of these were observed just once. Roughly 12% of the sample belongs to the ten largest clones. The sample taken for sequencing was PBMCs. Receptor source: a woman aged 35 to 49 in good health. Some clones in this sample may be carry-over from other donors' samples.

V and J are TRBV28 and TRBJ2-3; possibly TRBD1 for D (7 bases). With 7 bases removed from V and 6 bases from J, the gap between germline ends came to 26 bases. The CDR3 totals 17 residues. The germline gives CDR1 MDHEN, CDR2 SYDVKM. The CDR3 region has the DNA TGTGCCAGCACCCTTGCCGGAGGGGGCGTTCAGGGCGATACGCAGTATTTT. Its translation is CASTLAGGGVQGDTQYF.

The chain employs TRBV27 and TRBJ2-7, with D uncertain. Trimming removed 6 bases at V and 3 bases at J, with 9 bases between. Germline loops: CDR1 MNHEY, CDR2 SMNVEV (reference sequence). The length of the CDR3 is 12 residues. CDR3 protein: CASSPDYYEQYF. The CDR3 region has the DNA TGTGCCAGCAGCCCGGATTACTACGAGCAGTACTTC.

This clone was recorded only once. The gene calls are TRBV27 and TRBJ1-1; TRBD1 matches at 7 bases. Per the germline V gene, CDR1 is MNHEY and CDR2 is SMNVEV (reference sequence). The CDR3 is 13 amino acids. V lost 5 bases to trimming and J lost 6 bases; unmatched junction nucleotides: 6. The CDR3 nucleotides read TGTGCCAGCAGTCCCTACAGGGGCCCTGAAGCTTTCTTT. It is translated as CASSPYRGPEAFF.

Comments on this clone: Other DNA sequences within the sample encode an identical CDR3. The chain employs TRBV4-1 and TRBJ2-7, with D perhaps TRBD2 (6 bases). Trimming cost V 2 bases and J 2 bases, with 10 bases left between them. Germline assignment: CDR1 MGHRA and CDR2 YSYEKL. This CDR3 has 14 amino acids. The CDR3 loop reads CASSQFAGPYEQYF. CDR3 coding DNA: TGCGCCAGCAGCCAATTCGCGGGACCCTACGAGCAGTACTTC.

The genes are TRBV6-1 and TRBJ2-1; 8 nucleotides agree with TRBD2. CDR3 size: 14 residues. Germline loops: CDR1 MNHNS, CDR2 SASEGT. After removal of 10 bases from V and 6 bases from J, the junction contained 11 bases not matched to a gene. The CDR3 sequence is CATGRGLGANEQFF. The CDR3 nucleotides read TGTGCCACCGGGAGGGGACTAGGAGCCAATGAGCAGTTCTTC.

This clone was observed a few times. V is TRBV7-8 and J is TRBJ1-5, with a weak D call TRBD1 (5 bases). Germline V gene lookup returns CDR1 SGHVS and CDR2 FQNEAQ. The CDR3 spans 15 residues. V was clipped by 0 bases and J by 6 bases, with 12 bases between them. CDR3 protein: CASSLAIVGVQPQHF. The CDR3 DNA follows: TGTGCCAGCAGCTTAGCGATAGTGGGGGTTCAGCCCCAGCATTTT.

The table lists this clone with a count of one. The genes are TRBV19 and TRBJ2-5; the D is unclear. The V gene's germline CDR1 is LNHDA and CDR2 SQIVND (reference sequence). This CDR3 is built from 14 residues. The V end was cut by 6 bases, the J end by 0 bases, with 11 bases between. The CDR3 coding sequence is TGTGCCAGTAGCCCAACAGAGAACCAAGAGACCCAGTACTTC. Translating gives CASSPTENQETQYF.

V gene TRBV19 combines with J gene TRBJ2-7, with D possibly matching TRBD2 (6 bases). The germline V and J ends were trimmed by 5 bases and 0 bases, with 11 bases remaining between them. Looked up from germline, CDR1 is LNHDA and CDR2 is SQIVND (reference sequence). The CDR3 is made up of 14 amino acids. CDR3 DNA: TGTGCCAGTAGTCTGGCGGGGCCCTCCTACGAGCAGTACTTC. Residues: CASSLAGPSYEQYF.

This chain connects TRBV5-1 to TRBJ2-1; 9 bases fit TRBD2. Germline CDR1 SGHRS, CDR2 YFSETQ. V lost 0 bases and J lost 7; bases outside the gene matches: 11. The CDR3 spans 17 residues. In DNA form, the CDR3 reads TGCGCCAGCAGCTTGGGACTAGCGGAAAGGAGGAGTAATGAGCAGTTCTTC. It encodes CASSLGLAERRSNEQFF. Full variable domain (rest looked up from reference TRBV5-1 and TRBJ2-1): KAGVTQTPRYLIKTRGQQVTLSCSPISGHRSVSWYQQTPGQGLQFLFEYFSETQRNKGNFPGRFSGRQFSNSRSEMNVSTLELGDSALYLCASSLGLAERRSNEQFFGPGTRLTVL.

The chain couples TRBV6-6 to TRBJ1-4; 8 bases line up with TRBD1. Germline CDR1 is MNHNY and CDR2 is SVGAGI (reference sequence). This CDR3 is 14 amino acids long. V lost 5 bases and J lost 7; bases outside the gene matches: 6. CDR3 amino acids: CASSTYRGGEKLFF. CDR3 in DNA: TGTGCCAGCAGTACCTACAGGGGGGGTGAAAAACTGTTTTTT.

The chain combines TRBV30 with TRBJ2-5; the match to TRBD1 covers 8 bases. V lost 2 bases and J lost 4; bases outside the gene matches: 3. CDR1 and CDR2 from the germline V gene are GTSNPN and SVGIG (reference sequence). The CDR3 sequence is 13 residues long. CDR3 in DNA: TGTGCCTGGAGTACCGGGACAGGAGAGACCCAGTACTTC. Protein: CAWSTGTGETQYF.

A few counts support this clone. V gene TRBV20-1 combines with J gene TRBJ2-7; the D is unclear. The CDR3 runs to 11 residues. Germline lookup yields CDR1 DFQATT and CDR2 SNEGSKA (reference sequence). V was clipped by 5 bases and J by 4 bases, with 9 bases between them. The CDR3 sequence: CSAPELYEQYF. CDR3 nucleotide sequence: TGCAGTGCTCCCGAGTTGTACGAGCAGTACTTC.

This clone has only a few counts. Other DNA sequences in this sample translate to the same CDR3. The CDR3 coding sequence is TGTGCCAGCTCACCTCAGGGCAATCAGCCCCAGCATTTT. It is translated as CASSPQGNQPQHF. The V and J genes are TRBV18 and TRBJ1-5; D is unclear. The ends were cut back, 3 bases at V and 2 bases at J, with 5 bases in the middle. CDR1 KGHSH and CDR2 LQKENI come from the germline V gene. The CDR3 extends over 13 amino acids.

This clone appeared a single time. The rearrangement uses TRBV9 and TRBJ2-1; 7 nucleotides line up with TRBD2. J gave up 0 bases and V 1 base, and 7 bases lay outside the gene matches. The CDR3 is 17 residues long. From germline, CDR1 is SGDLS and CDR2 YYNGEE. DNA of the CDR3: TGTGCCAGCAGCGTACTAAGCGGGGCGAGCTCCTACAATGAGCAGTTCTTC. Protein sequence: CASSVLSGASSYNEQFF.

The chain combines TRBV9 with TRBJ2-4; TRBD1 agrees at 9 bases. Germline V lookup: CDR1 SGDLS, CDR2 YYNGEE. This CDR3 spans 15 amino acids. V shed 3 bases and J 7 bases; nucleotides not matched to a gene: 8. DNA for the CDR3: TGTGCCAGCAGCGCAGGACTAGGACAGGGGAACATTCAGTACTTC. Translating it yields CASSAGLGQGNIQYF. The whole variable domain, filled in from reference TRBV9 and TRBJ2-4, reads DSGVTQTPKHLITATGQRVTLRCSPRSGDLSVYWYQQSLDQGLQFLIQYYNGEERAKGNILERFSAQQFPDLHSELNLSSLELGDSALYFCASSAGLGQGNIQYFGAGTRLSVL.

This chain links TRBV5-1 with TRBJ1-5, with D tentatively TRBD1 (6 bases). The CDR3 has 13 residues. With 4 bases removed from V and 4 bases from J, the gap between germline ends came to 9 bases. Per the germline V gene, CDR1 is SGHRS and CDR2 is YFSETQ. CDR3: CASSAGANQPQHF. CDR3 DNA sequence: TGCGCCAGCAGCGCAGGGGCTAATCAGCCCCAGCATTTT.

This chain links TRBV28 with TRBJ2-6, with no clear D. This CDR3 is 15 amino acids long. CDR1 MDHEN and CDR2 SYDVKM come from the germline V gene. The V end was cut by 9 bases, the J end by 2 bases, with 14 bases between. CDR3 residues: CASSVPNAGANVLTF. In nucleotides, the CDR3 is TGTGCCAGTTCCGTCCCGAATGCTGGGGCCAACGTCCTGACTTTC.

The rearrangement links TRBV6-1 to TRBJ2-1; 7 nucleotides agree with TRBD1. The ends lost 8 bases at V and 3 bases at J; junction bases unmatched: 7. Germline V gives CDR1 MNHNS, CDR2 SASEGT. The CDR3 consists of 14 residues. This CDR3 reads CASQGEPLYNEQFF. The CDR3, as DNA: TGTGCCAGCCAGGGGGAACCCCTCTACAATGAGCAGTTCTTC.

The chain combines TRBV6-1 with TRBJ2-5; perhaps TRBD2 as D (5 bases). Germline V gene lookup returns CDR1 MNHNS and CDR2 SASEGT. The CDR3 spans 15 residues. The V and J ends lost 7 bases and 2 bases respectively, with 17 bases between them. The CDR3 reads CASNQGGFPQETQYF. The CDR3 nucleotides are TGTGCCAGCAATCAAGGCGGGTTTCCTCAAGAGACCCAGTACTTC.

The J gene is TRBJ2-7, the V gene TRBV7-8, with 7 positions matching TRBD2. Per germline, CDR1 SGHVS and CDR2 FQNEAQ. The CDR3 spans 17 residues. V lost 1 base and J lost 4; bases outside the gene matches: 13. For the CDR3, the DNA is TGTGCCAGCAGCTTAGACGGGGTGGGGCTAGCGGTATACGAGCAGTACTTC. Translated, it gives CASSLDGVGLAVYEQYF.

The gene calls are TRBV11-2 and TRBJ1-2, with D possibly TRBD1 on 5 matching bases. The CDR3 is 14 residues long. V lost 1 base to trimming and J lost 1 base, with 7 bases between them. CDR1 SGHAT and CDR2 FQNNGV come from the germline V gene. The CDR3 here is CASSLGGGNYGYTF. The CDR3 DNA sequence: TGTGCCAGCAGCTTAGGGGGCGGTAACTATGGCTACACCTTC.